This record concerns one T cell receptor beta chain sequence. Enrollment of patients from Seattle took place during active infection, with longitudinal follow-up. These data originate in a study of blood T cell repertoires in COVID-19. Study at large: Samples representing acute and convalescent COVID-19 were sourced from the United States, Italy and Spain. PBMCs, B-cell-depleted T cells, or T cells provided the cDNA or gDNA that made up the material.

This CDR3 has 14 amino acids. Germline V gene lookup returns CDR1 SGHTA and CDR2 FQGTGA. Trimming took 5 bases from V and 3 from J, leaving 12 bases between them. Original processing notes: Nucleated cell counts were estimated from reference gene primer amplification. The data were produced by immunoSEQ multiplex PCR, yet TCRdb's version contains in-frame clones alone and is incomplete. That table gives V, J and clone size, and the DNA gave D and trimming. The sample lists roughly 150,000 clones; about 88% were seen once. The J gene is TRBJ2-3, the V gene TRBV7-3; D possibly corresponds to TRBD2 (5 bases). The sequence derives from a woman between 50 and 59 years old with COVID-19, enrolled during active disease. Material: peripheral blood. The CDR3 loop is CASSPIASTDTQYF. Here the CDR3 DNA reads TGTGCCAGCAGCCCAATAGCGAGTACAGATACGCAGTATTTT.